The 24 T cell receptor beta chains given below trace back to one sample, sequenced in a study of T cell changes during pregnancy in multiple sclerosis (dated by TCRdb to the late 2010s). The library was made by the immunoSEQ multiplex PCR assay. The source is immuneACCESS, and TCRdb retained only in-frame sequences with V and J called. Part of the clones is not carried over; for the studies checked, unresolved V genes explain less than half of this, and the remainder is unexplained. Recorded for this sample are about 68,000 clones; 90% of them occurred a single time. Roughly 1.5% of the sample lies in the top ten. The material sequenced was peripheral blood, taken in the third trimester of pregnancy. The receptors come from a female donor with multiple sclerosis, enrolled in a pregnancy study.

The V and J genes are TRBV29-1 and TRBJ1-2; 7 positions match TRBD1. Germline loops: CDR1 SQVTM, CDR2 ANQGSEA. V gave up 6 bases and J gave up 3 bases; unmatched junction bases: 7. CDR3 length: 13 amino acids. Written as DNA, the CDR3 is TGCAGCGTGCTTTTAGGGGGCGACTATGGCTACACCTTC. Protein: CSVLLGGDYGYTF.

The chain links TRBV7-2 to TRBJ2-1; TRBD1 matches 8 bases. CDR1 is SGHTA and CDR2 is FQGNSA in the germline V gene. CDR3 length equals 14 residues. V was clipped by 2 bases and J by 11 bases; unmatched bases: 8. CDR3 nucleotide sequence: TGTGCCAGCAGCTTACTAGGACAGGGAGGCCAGCAGTTCTTC. Translation: CASSLLGQGGQQFF.

The chain links TRBV4-3 to TRBJ1-1, with no clear D. The CDR3 is 17 residues long. Germline CDR1 reads LGHNA; CDR2 reads YSLEER. The V gene lost 4 bases and the J gene lost 0 bases, with 18 bases spanning the gap. The CDR3 DNA reads TGCGCCAGCAGCCTAAAACCCCCTACAGTCTTGAACACTGAAGCTTTCTTT. It is translated as CASSLKPPTVLNTEAFF.

This chain links TRBV5-1 with TRBJ1-1, with 7 bases matching TRBD1. This CDR3 is built from 14 residues. The V gene's germline CDR1 is SGHRS and CDR2 YFSETQ. V lost 6 bases and J lost 3; bases outside the gene matches: 8. CDR3 in DNA: TGCGCCAGCAAAAAGGGGGCTATCGACACTGAAGCTTTCTTT. Translation: CASKKGAIDTEAFF.

The rearrangement uses TRBV6-5 and TRBJ2-7, with 7 nucleotides matching TRBD1. Germline V lookup: CDR1 MNHEY, CDR2 SVGAGI. Trimming took 4 bases from V and 5 from J; bases not matched to a gene: 11. The length of the CDR3 is 15 residues. CDR3 sequence reads: CASSSFETGIHEQYF. In nucleotides, the CDR3 is TGTGCCAGCAGTTCGTTTGAGACAGGGATCCACGAGCAGTACTTC.

The CDR3 here is CASSFGGRTDTQYF. The CDR3 DNA reads TGTGCCAGCAGCTTCGGAGGTCGCACAGATACGCAGTATTTT. The chain has TRBV7-8 and TRBJ2-3; maybe TRBD2 (5 bases). V was shortened by 3 bases and J by 1 base, with 8 bases between the two germline ends. Germline V gives CDR1 SGHVS, CDR2 FQNEAQ. This CDR3 comprises 14 residues. The full variable domain, in which reference TRBV7-8 and TRBJ2-3 provide the parts outside the CDR3, is GAGVSQSPRYKVAKRGQDVALRCDPISGHVSLFWYQQALGQGPEFLTYFQNEAQLDKSGLPSDRFFAERPEGSVSTLKIQRTQQEDSAVYLCASSFGGRTDTQYFGPGTRLTVL.

This rearrangement joins TRBV12-5 to TRBJ2-7; 11 nucleotides align to TRBD2. Germline-derived CDR1 and CDR2 are LGHNT and FRNRAP. The CDR3 totals 16 residues. V was clipped by 3 bases and J by 4 bases; unmatched bases: 8. The CDR3 protein is CASGFDTGTSGYEQYF. For the CDR3, the DNA is TGTGCTAGTGGTTTTGATACCGGGACTAGCGGTTACGAGCAGTACTTC.

The V gene is TRBV10-3, the J gene TRBJ1-1, with D tentatively TRBD1 (6 bases). This CDR3 is built from 15 residues. Germline CDR1 is ENHRY and CDR2 is SYGVKD. V lost 5 bases and J 3 bases, leaving 16 bases between the germline ends. DNA for the CDR3: TGTGCCATCAGTCAAAGGGGGGGGCGCGACACTGAAGCTTTCTTT. Residues: CAISQRGGRDTEAFF.

This clone appeared once. This chain uses TRBV25-1 with TRBJ2-7, with a possible D match to TRBD2 (6 bases). Trimming cost V 3 bases and J 0 bases, with 12 bases left between them. Germline lookup yields CDR1 MGHDK and CDR2 SYGVNS. The CDR3 runs to 15 residues. CDR3 in amino acids: CASSDRLGPSYEQYF. CDR3 bases: TGTGCCAGCAGTGACCGACTAGGGCCCTCCTACGAGCAGTACTTC.

This chain links TRBV5-4 with TRBJ2-1, with 10 nucleotides matching TRBD2. The CDR3 is 16 residues long. The V gene end was trimmed by 2 bases and the J gene end by 7 bases; junction bases not matched to a gene: 9. Germline V gene sequence: CDR1 SGHNT, CDR2 YYREEE (reference sequence). Here the CDR3 DNA reads TGTGCCAGCAGCTTCTTAGCGGGAGGAGGGTATAATGAGCAGTTCTTC. This gives the protein CASSFLAGGGYNEQFF.

The V call is TRBV30, the J call TRBJ2-5, with 12 nucleotides matching TRBD2. V was pared by 5 bases and J by 5 bases, with 3 bases of the junction left unmatched. Germline values: CDR1 GTSNPN, CDR2 SVGIG (reference sequence). This CDR3 contains 13 residues. CDR3 in amino acids: CAWGTSGRETQYF. The CDR3 DNA follows: TGTGCCTGGGGTACTAGCGGGAGGGAGACCCAGTACTTC.

The rearrangement links TRBV7-3 to TRBJ2-2, with 7 bases matching TRBD2. CDR1 and CDR2 (germline): SGHTA, FQGTGA. V lost 6 bases to trimming and J lost 3 bases; unmatched junction nucleotides: 4. This CDR3 spans 14 amino acids. CDR3 protein: CASRGTTHTGELFF. The CDR3 nucleotides are TGTGCCAGCAGGGGGACTACCCACACCGGGGAGCTGTTTTTT.

J is TRBJ2-2 and V is TRBV14; D not resolved. The CDR3 runs to 13 residues. V shed 4 bases and J shed 1 base, with 4 bases lying between them. Germline CDR1 is SGHDN and CDR2 is FVKESK. CDR3 sequence (DNA): TGTGCCAGCAGCCTACAGAACACCGGGGAGCTGTTTTTT. Translation gives CASSLQNTGELFF.

J is TRBJ1-2 and V is TRBV10-3, with 10 positions matching TRBD1. This CDR3 region has 15 residues. Germline-derived CDR1 and CDR2 are ENHRY and SYGVKD. With V trimmed by 3 bases and J by 8 bases, 9 bases remained unmatched. The CDR3 protein is CAISESDRGVGGYTF. The CDR3 bases are TGTGCCATCAGTGAATCGGACAGGGGGGTAGGGGGCTACACCTTC.

V gene TRBV6-5 combines with J gene TRBJ2-7; D is unresolved. The CDR3 consists of 11 residues. The V gene lost 7 bases and the J gene lost 4 bases, with 8 bases spanning the gap. Germline CDR1 is MNHEY and CDR2 is SVGAGI. DNA of the CDR3: TGTGCCAGCAAAGCCGGGTACGAGCAGTACTTC. Translating gives CASKAGYEQYF.

V gene TRBV7-3 combines with J gene TRBJ1-1; a weak D match, TRBD1 (5 bases). The V end was cut by 5 bases, the J end by 4 bases, with 11 bases between. The V gene's germline CDR1 is SGHTA and CDR2 FQGTGA. The CDR3 length is 13 residues. CDR3 DNA: TGTGCCAGCAGCCGCGGGGGGTTCACTGAAGCTTTCTTT. Protein sequence: CASSRGGFTEAFF.

The chain combines TRBV6-6 with TRBJ2-1; D call uncertain. Germline lookup yields CDR1 MNHNY and CDR2 SVGAGI (reference sequence). The V end lost 5 bases, the J end lost 7 bases, and 9 bases lay between the germline ends. This CDR3 contains 12 residues. As DNA, the CDR3 is TGTGCCAGCAGTCTCCAACAGAATGAGCAGTTCTTC. The encoded protein is CASSLQQNEQFF.

V is TRBV27 and J is TRBJ2-2; 7 nucleotides align to TRBD1. J lost 6 bases, V lost 5 bases, and 9 bases had no gene match. Germline CDR1 and CDR2: MNHEY and SMNVEV (reference sequence). This CDR3 spans 15 amino acids. CDR3 nucleotide sequence: TGTGCCAGCAGTAATAGAGGGGGCGCATCCGGGGAGCTGTTTTTT. It codes for CASSNRGGASGELFF.

The chain joins TRBV5-1 to TRBJ1-6; D is ambiguous. The germline V and J ends were trimmed by 5 bases and 5 bases, with 8 bases remaining between them. Germline V gene data show CDR1 as SGHRS and CDR2 as YFSETQ. The CDR3 is 13 residues long. Here the CDR3 reads CASSSGDNSPLHF. The CDR3 DNA is TGCGCCAGCAGTTCCGGAGATAATTCACCCCTCCACTTT.

This rearrangement joins TRBV11-2 to TRBJ2-1; 8 positions match TRBD2. Germline V gene data show CDR1 as SGHAT and CDR2 as FQNNGV. V trimming: 5 bases; J trimming: 8 bases; junction bases outside the gene matches: 11. The CDR3 has 15 residues. The CDR3: CASSPDWSGGDEQFF. The CDR3 nucleotides are TGTGCCAGCAGCCCCGACTGGAGCGGGGGCGATGAGCAGTTCTTC.

The chain uses TRBV5-1 and TRBJ1-1, with a weak D call TRBD1 (6 bases). Deletions cut 1 base from V and 5 bases from J, with 6 bases between. This CDR3 contains 12 residues. Germline-derived CDR1 and CDR2 are SGHRS and YFSETQ. For the CDR3, the DNA is TGCGCCAGCAGCTTGCAGGGGACTGAAGCTTTCTTT. It codes for CASSLQGTEAFF.

A single count supports this clone. This sample includes further DNA sequences coding for the same CDR3. The V and J genes are TRBV30 and TRBJ2-3; 8 bases agree with TRBD1. Germline V gene lookup returns CDR1 GTSNPN and CDR2 SVGIG (reference sequence). CDR3 length: 12 residues. V lost 5 bases to trimming and J lost 3 bases; unmatched junction nucleotides: 1. CDR3 region: CAWGQGTDTQYF. CDR3 nucleotides: TGTGCCTGGGGACAGGGTACAGATACGCAGTATTTT.

The chain has TRBV10-2 and TRBJ2-5; TRBD2 might be the D (5 bases). Trimming cost V 4 bases and J 5 bases, with 11 bases left between them. The CDR3 length is 13 residues. Germline CDR1 is WSHSY and CDR2 is SAAADI. The CDR3 DNA is TGCGCCAGCAGTGGTGCTAGCCGGGAGACCCAGTACTTC. Translating it yields CASSGASRETQYF.

This chain joins TRBV7-9 and TRBJ1-1, with D perhaps TRBD1 (5 bases). The CDR3 runs to 12 residues. Germline values: CDR1 SEHNR, CDR2 FQNEAQ (reference sequence). Trimming removed 8 bases from V and 4 bases from J, with 11 bases in between. The CDR3 DNA sequence: TGTGCCAGCGGAGGGAGGGGCACTGAAGCTTTCTTT. As protein: CASGGRGTEAFF.